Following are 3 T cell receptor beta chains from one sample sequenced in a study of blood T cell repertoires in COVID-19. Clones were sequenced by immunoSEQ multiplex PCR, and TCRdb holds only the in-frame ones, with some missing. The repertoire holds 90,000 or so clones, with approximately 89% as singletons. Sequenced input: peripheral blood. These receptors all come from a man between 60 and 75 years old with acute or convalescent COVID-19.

The DNA for the CDR3 is TGTGCCAGTAGTATAGGGCAGCGAGGTGAAAAACTGTTTTTT. Protein sequence: CASSIGQRGEKLFF. The chain combines TRBV19 with TRBJ1-4; D unresolved. The CDR3 is made up of 14 amino acids. Trimming removed 1 base from V and 7 bases from J, with 10 bases in between. Germline CDR1 LNHDA, CDR2 SQIVND (reference sequence).

The CDR3: CASSQPRIGDTQYF. CDR3 DNA: TGTGCCAGCAGCCAGCCTAGAATAGGAGATACGCAGTATTTT. The rearrangement uses TRBV3-1 (or the pseudogene TRBV3-2) and TRBJ2-3; no definite D call. The CDR3 has 14 amino acids. Trimming removed 3 bases from V and 5 bases from J, with 12 bases in between. Germline V CDR1 and CDR2: LGHDT, YNNKEL (reference sequence).

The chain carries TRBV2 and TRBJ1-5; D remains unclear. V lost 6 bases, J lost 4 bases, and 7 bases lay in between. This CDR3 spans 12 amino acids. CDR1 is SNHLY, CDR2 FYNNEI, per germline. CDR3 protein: CASSGNNQPQHF. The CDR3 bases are TGTGCCAGCAGCGGGAATAATCAGCCCCAGCATTTT.